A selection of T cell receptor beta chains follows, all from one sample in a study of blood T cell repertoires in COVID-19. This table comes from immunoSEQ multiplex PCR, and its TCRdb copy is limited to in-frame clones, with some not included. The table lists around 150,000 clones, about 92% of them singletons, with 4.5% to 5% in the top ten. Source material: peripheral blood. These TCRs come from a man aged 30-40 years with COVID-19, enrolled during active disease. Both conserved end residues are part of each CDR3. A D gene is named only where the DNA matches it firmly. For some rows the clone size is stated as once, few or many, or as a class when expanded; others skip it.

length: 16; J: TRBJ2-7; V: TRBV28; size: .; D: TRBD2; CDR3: CASSLGGASGTYEQYF; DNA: TGTGCCAGCAGTTTAGGTGGGGCTAGCGGGACCTACGAGCAGTACTTC
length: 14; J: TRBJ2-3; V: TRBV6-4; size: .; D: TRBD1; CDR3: CASSAGTDTDTQYF; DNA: TGTGCCAGCAGTGCTGGGACAGACACAGATACGCAGTATTTT
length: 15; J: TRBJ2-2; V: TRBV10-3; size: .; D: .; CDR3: CAISDDRSSTGELFF; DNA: TGTGCCATCAGTGACGACAGGTCATCCACCGGGGAGCTGTTTTTT
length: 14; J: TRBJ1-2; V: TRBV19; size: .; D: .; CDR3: CASSTRTALYGYTF; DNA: TGTGCCAGTAGTACCCGGACAGCACTCTATGGCTACACCTTC
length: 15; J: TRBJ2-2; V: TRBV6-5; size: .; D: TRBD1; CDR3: CASSYGTANTGELFF; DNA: TGTGCCAGCAGTTACGGGACAGCGAACACCGGGGAGCTGTTTTTT
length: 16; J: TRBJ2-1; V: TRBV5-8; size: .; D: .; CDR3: CASSLEESGWGNEQFF; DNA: TGTGCCAGCAGCTTGGAAGAGTCAGGGTGGGGCAATGAGCAGTTCTTC
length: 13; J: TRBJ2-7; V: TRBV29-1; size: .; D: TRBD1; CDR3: CSVEGQGAYEQYF; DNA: TGCAGCGTTGAGGGACAGGGGGCGTACGAGCAGTACTTC
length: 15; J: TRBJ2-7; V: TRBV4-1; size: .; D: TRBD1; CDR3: CASSQARTGSGEQYF; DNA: TGCGCCAGCAGCCAAGCGAGGACAGGGTCCGGCGAGCAGTACTTC
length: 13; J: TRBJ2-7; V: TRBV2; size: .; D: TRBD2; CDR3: CASSASGGYEQYF; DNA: TGTGCCAGCAGTGCCAGCGGGGGTTACGAGCAGTACTTC
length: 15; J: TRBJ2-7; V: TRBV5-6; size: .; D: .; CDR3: CASSLAGLRFNEQYF; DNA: TGTGCCAGCAGCTTGGCCGGACTCCGTTTCAACGAGCAGTACTTC
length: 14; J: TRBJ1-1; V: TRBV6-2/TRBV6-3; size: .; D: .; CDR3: CASSYTLGGTEAFF; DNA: TGTGCCAGCAGTTACACACTGGGAGGCACTGAAGCTTTCTTT
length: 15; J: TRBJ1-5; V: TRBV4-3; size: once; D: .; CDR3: CASSQDRGENQPQHF; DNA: TGCGCCAGCAGCCAAGACAGGGGCGAGAATCAGCCCCAGCATTTT
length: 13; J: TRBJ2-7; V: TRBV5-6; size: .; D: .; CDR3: CASSLVGFYEQYF; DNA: TGTGCCAGCAGCTTGGTGGGCTTCTACGAGCAGTACTTC
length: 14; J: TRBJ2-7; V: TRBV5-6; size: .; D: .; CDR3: CASSLSYRHYEQYF; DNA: TGTGCCAGCAGCTTGAGTTATCGACACTACGAGCAGTACTTC
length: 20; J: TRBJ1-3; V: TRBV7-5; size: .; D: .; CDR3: CARSLYQPNRLQFSGNTIYF; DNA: TGTGCCAGAAGCTTATATCAACCCAACAGACTACAATTCTCTGGAAACACCATATATTTT
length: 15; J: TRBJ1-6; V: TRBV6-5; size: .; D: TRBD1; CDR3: CASSWTGLNNSPLHF; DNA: TGTGCCAGCAGTTGGACAGGGCTTAATAATTCACCCCTCCACTTT
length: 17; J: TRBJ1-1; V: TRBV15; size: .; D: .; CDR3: CATSSLGGAMLNTEAFF; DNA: TGTGCCACCAGCAGCCTGGGGGGAGCGATGCTGAACACTGAAGCTTTCTTT
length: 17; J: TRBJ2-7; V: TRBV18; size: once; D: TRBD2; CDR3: CASSPPGTSGTSYEQYF; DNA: TGTGCCAGCTCACCCCCCGGGACTAGCGGGACATCCTACGAGCAGTACTTC
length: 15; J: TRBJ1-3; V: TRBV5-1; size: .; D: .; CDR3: CASSFGGNSGNTIYF; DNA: TGCGCCAGCAGCTTTGGGGGGAACTCTGGAAACACCATATATTTT
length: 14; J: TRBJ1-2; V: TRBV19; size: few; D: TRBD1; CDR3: CASSALDRGYGYTF; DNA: TGTGCCAGTAGTGCTCTTGACAGGGGCTATGGCTACACCTTC
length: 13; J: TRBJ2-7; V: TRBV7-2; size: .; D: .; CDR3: CASSLEGGNEQYF; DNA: TGTGCCAGCAGCTTAGAAGGCGGGAACGAGCAGTACTTC
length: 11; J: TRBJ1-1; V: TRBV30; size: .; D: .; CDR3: CAWRVAPEAFF; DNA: TGTGCCTGGAGGGTGGCCCCTGAAGCTTTCTTT
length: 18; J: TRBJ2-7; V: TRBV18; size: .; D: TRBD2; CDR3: CASSPTGLAGVWDYEQYF; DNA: TGTGCCAGCTCACCTACGGGACTAGCGGGAGTCTGGGACTACGAGCAGTACTTC
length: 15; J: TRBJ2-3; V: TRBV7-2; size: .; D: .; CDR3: CASSLIFTGADTQYF; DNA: TGTGCCAGCAGCTTAATATTTACTGGGGCCGATACGCAGTATTTT
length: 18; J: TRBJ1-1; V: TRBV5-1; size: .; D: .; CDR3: CASSPMLGGGRMNTEAFF; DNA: TGCGCCAGCAGCCCCATGTTGGGGGGGGGCCGGATGAACACTGAAGCTTTCTTT
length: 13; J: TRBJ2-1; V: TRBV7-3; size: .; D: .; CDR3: CASSLFYDNEQFF; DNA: TGTGCCAGCAGCTTATTCTACGACAATGAGCAGTTCTTC
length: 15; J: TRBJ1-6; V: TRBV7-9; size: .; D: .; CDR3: CASSLAEGFNSPLHF; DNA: TGTGCCAGCAGCTTAGCGGAGGGGTTTAATTCACCCCTCCACTTT
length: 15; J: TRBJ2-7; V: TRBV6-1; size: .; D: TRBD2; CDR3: CASSEVYGGGYEQYF; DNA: TGTGCCAGCAGTGAAGTCTATGGCGGGGGTTACGAGCAGTACTTC
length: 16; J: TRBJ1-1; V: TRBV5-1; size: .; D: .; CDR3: CASSLRGLSLNTEAFF; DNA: TGCGCCAGCAGCTTGCGGGGATTAAGTCTGAACACTGAAGCTTTCTTT
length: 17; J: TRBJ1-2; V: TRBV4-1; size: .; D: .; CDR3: CASSQDERPDSHYGYTF; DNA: TGCGCCAGCAGCCAAGATGAACGTCCCGACTCGCACTATGGCTACACCTTC
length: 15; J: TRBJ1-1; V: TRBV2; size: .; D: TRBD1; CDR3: CASRDTQAGGTEAFF; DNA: TGTGCCAGCAGGGACACGCAGGCAGGGGGCACTGAAGCTTTCTTT
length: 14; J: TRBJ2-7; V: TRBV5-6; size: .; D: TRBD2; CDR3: CASSPGTSGREQYF; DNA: TGTGCCAGCAGCCCCGGGACTAGCGGGAGAGAGCAGTACTTC
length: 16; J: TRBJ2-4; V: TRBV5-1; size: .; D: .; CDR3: CASSLVFSLAKNIQYF; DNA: TGCGCCAGCAGCTTGGTTTTCAGTCTAGCCAAAAACATTCAGTACTTC
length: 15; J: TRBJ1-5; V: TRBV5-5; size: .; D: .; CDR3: CASSRVWDISQPQHF; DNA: TGTGCCAGCAGCCGGGTGTGGGACATAAGCCAGCCCCAGCATTTT
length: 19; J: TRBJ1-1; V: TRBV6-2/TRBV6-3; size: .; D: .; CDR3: CASSYCQGNERTMNTEAFF; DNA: TGTGCCAGCAGTTACTGCCAGGGCAACGAGAGGACGATGAACACTGAAGCTTTCTTT
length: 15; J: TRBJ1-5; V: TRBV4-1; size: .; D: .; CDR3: CASSQVGQSYQPQHF; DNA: TGCGCCAGCAGCCAAGTGGGGCAGTCGTATCAGCCCCAGCATTTT
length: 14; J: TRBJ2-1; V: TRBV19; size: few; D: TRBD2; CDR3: CASSIGLAGNEQFF; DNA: TGTGCCAGTAGTATAGGACTAGCGGGGAATGAGCAGTTCTTC
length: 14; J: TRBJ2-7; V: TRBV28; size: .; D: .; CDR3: CASSLPSVAYEQYF; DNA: TGTGCCAGCAGTTTACCTAGCGTAGCCTACGAGCAGTACTTC
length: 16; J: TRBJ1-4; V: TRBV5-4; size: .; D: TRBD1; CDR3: CASSPRTGQTNEKLFF; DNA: TGTGCCAGCAGCCCCCGGACAGGGCAAACTAATGAAAAACTGTTTTTT